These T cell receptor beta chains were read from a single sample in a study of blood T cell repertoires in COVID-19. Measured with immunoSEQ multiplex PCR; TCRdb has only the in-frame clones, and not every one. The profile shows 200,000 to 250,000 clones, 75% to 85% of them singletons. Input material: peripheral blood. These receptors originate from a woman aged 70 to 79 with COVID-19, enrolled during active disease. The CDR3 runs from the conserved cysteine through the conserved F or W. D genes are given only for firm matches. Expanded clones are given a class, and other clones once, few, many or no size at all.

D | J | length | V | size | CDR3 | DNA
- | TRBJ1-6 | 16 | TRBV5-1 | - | CASSPNPPETGSPLHF | TGCGCCAGCAGCCCCAATCCGCCTGAGACAGGCTCACCCCTCCACTTT
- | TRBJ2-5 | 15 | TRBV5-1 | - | CASSTSQGPQETQYF | TGCGCCAGCAGCACCTCACAGGGACCCCAAGAGACCCAGTACTTC
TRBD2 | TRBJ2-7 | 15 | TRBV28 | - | CASGDSGRSHYEQYF | TGTGCCAGCGGGGATAGCGGGAGGTCGCACTACGAGCAGTACTTC
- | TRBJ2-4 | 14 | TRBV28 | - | CASSSKGQLNIQYF | TGTGCCAGCAGTTCCAAAGGACAGCTAAACATTCAGTACTTC
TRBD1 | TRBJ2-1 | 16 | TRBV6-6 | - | CASSYSQTGEGHEQFF | TGTGCCAGCAGTTACTCCCAGACAGGGGAAGGGCATGAGCAGTTCTTC
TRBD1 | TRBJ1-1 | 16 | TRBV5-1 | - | CASSLAGTGGFTEAFF | TGCGCCAGCAGCTTGGCCGGTACAGGGGGCTTCACTGAAGCTTTCTTT
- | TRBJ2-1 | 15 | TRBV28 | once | CASSHLATSYNEQFF | TGTGCCAGCAGCCACCTAGCGACGTCCTACAATGAGCAGTTCTTC
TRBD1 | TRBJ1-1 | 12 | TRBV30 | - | CAWNTGDTEAFF | TGTGCCTGGAATACAGGGGACACTGAAGCTTTCTTT
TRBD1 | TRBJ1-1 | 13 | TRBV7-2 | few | CASGRQGGTEAFF | TGTGCCAGTGGAAGGCAGGGGGGAACTGAAGCTTTCTTT
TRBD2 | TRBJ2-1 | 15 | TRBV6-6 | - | CASRPGTTRGDEQFF | TGTGCCAGCAGACCCGGGACTACAAGAGGGGATGAGCAGTTCTTC
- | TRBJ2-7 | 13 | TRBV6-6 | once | CASSYFGSVATYF | TGTGCCAGCAGTTACTTCGGGTCGGTGGCTACCTACTTC
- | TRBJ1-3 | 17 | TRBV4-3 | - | CASSQAFTADSGNTIYF | TGCGCCAGCAGCCAGGCATTTACAGCTGACTCTGGAAACACCATATATTTT
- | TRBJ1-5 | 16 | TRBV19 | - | CASSIKGDGSNQPQHF | TGTGCCAGTAGTATAAAGGGGGACGGTAGCAATCAGCCCCAGCATTTT
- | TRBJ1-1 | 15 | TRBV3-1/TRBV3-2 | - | CASSQLTRIGTGAFF | TGTGCCAGCAGCCAACTTACTCGAATCGGCACGGGGGCTTTCTTT
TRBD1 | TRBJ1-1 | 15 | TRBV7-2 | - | CASSPTTGGGTEAFF | TGTGCCAGCAGCCCAACGACAGGGGGCGGCACTGAAGCTTTCTTT
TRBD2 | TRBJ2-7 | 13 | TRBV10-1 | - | CASSVSSGYEQYF | TGCGCCAGCAGTGTTTCTAGCGGATACGAGCAGTACTTC
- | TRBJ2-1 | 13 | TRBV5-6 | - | CASSPLSGNEQFF | TGTGCCAGCAGTCCCCTTAGCGGTAATGAGCAGTTCTTC
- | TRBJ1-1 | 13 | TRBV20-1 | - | CSASFTPGAEAFF | TGCAGTGCTAGTTTTACACCGGGGGCTGAAGCTTTCTTT
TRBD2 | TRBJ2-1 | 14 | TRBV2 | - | CASSLRGGNNEQFF | TGTGCCAGCAGTCTCCGCGGGGGAAACAATGAGCAGTTCTTC
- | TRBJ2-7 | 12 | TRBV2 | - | CASSAITSEQYF | TGTGCCAGCAGTGCCATCACTTCGGAGCAGTACTTC
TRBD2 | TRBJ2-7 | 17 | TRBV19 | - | CASSIDATSGYSYEQYF | TGTGCCAGTAGTATAGATGCGACTAGCGGTTACTCCTACGAGCAGTACTTC
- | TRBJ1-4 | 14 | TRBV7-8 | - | CASSLEQLNEKLFF | TGTGCCAGCAGCTTAGAACAGCTAAATGAAAAACTGTTTTTT
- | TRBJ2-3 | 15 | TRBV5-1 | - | CASSPEGLGRDTQYF | TGCGCCAGCAGCCCGGAGGGCCTCGGCCGCGATACGCAGTATTTT
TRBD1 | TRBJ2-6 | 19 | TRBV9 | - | CASSVGDGQGVTGANVLTF | TGTGCCAGCAGCGTAGGCGACGGACAGGGAGTTACTGGGGCCAACGTCCTGACTTTC
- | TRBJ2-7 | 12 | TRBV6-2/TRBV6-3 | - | CASSYGQLEQYF | TGTGCCAGCAGTTACGGACAGTTGGAGCAGTACTTC
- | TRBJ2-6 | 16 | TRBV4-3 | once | CASSQDNGSGANVLTF | TGCGCCAGCAGCCAAGATAACGGCTCTGGGGCCAACGTCCTGACTTTC